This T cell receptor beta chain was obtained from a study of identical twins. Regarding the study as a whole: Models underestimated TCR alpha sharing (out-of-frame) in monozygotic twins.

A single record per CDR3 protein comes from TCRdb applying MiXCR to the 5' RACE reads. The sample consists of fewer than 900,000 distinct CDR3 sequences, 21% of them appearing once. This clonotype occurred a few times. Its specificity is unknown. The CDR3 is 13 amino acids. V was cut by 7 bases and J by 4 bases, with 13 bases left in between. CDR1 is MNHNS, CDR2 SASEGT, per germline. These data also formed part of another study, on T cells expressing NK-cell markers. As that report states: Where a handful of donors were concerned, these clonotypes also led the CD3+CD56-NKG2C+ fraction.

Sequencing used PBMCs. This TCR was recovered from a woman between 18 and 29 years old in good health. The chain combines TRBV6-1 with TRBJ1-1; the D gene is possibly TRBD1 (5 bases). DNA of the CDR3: TGTGCCAGCACCAAGTGGGACTTCACTGAAGCTTTCTTT. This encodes CASTKWDFTEAFF.